This T cell receptor (beta chain) was retrieved from a study of regulatory T cells in long-lasting Graves disease. Study outcomes and limitations: Persistent disease preferred TRBV28, TRBJ1-2 and TRBJ2-5. Study of thyroid tissue was not done, with only peripheral blood studied.

Assembly of TCR beta libraries relied on iRepertoire HTBI primers together with Arm-PCR of CDR3 regions. TCRdb used MiXCR to reprocess the multiplex PCR reads, holding one entry per CDR3 protein. The sample has fewer than 650,000 distinct CDR3 sequences; roughly 15% are singletons. Time point in this sample: newly diagnosed GD, antithyroid drugs for less than 3 months. Making the TCR library involved RNA that had been extracted from PBMCs. Germline V gives CDR1 SGHVS, CDR2 FQNEAQ. There are 15 residues in the CDR3. V dropped 4 bases and J dropped 2 bases, with 12 bases sitting between them. This clonotype showed up many times. The antigen remains unidentified. The same sample was also studied in work on T cells in Graves' hyperthyroidism and ophthalmopathy.

Sequenced material: peripheral blood mononuclear cells (PBMCs), taken at new diagnosis, from a patient treated with antithyroid drugs. The clonotype was recovered from a woman aged 25 to 39 with Graves disease. The chain uses TRBV7-8 and TRBJ2-1, with D perhaps matching TRBD1 or TRBD2 (5 bases each). CDR3 amino acids: CASSSGATPYNEQFF. For the CDR3, the DNA is TGTGCCAGCAGCTCCGGGGCTACCCCCTACAATGAGCAGTTCTTC.